Below, 26 T cell receptor beta chains from the same sample are listed, as sequenced in a study of cytomegalovirus exposure and HLA in healthy donors. PCR was performed using 60 Vbeta and 13 Jbeta primers. Data came from immunoSEQ multiplex PCR; TCRdb stores just in-frame clones and leaves some out. This table lists about 48,000 clones. Sample: PBMCs. The receptors were sampled from a middle-aged woman in good health and CMV-seronegative.

This chain joins TRBV7-9 and TRBJ2-7; 11 nucleotides match TRBD2. CDR3 length: 15 residues. The ends lost 5 bases at V and 2 bases at J; junction bases unmatched: 5. Looked up from germline, CDR1 is SEHNR and CDR2 is FQNEAQ (reference sequence). The CDR3 sequence: CASSRYSGRAYEQYF. DNA of the CDR3: TGTGCCAGCAGCCGTTATAGCGGGAGGGCCTACGAGCAGTACTTC.

The V call is TRBV18, the J call TRBJ2-7; the match to TRBD1 covers 8 bases. The CDR3 sequence is 15 residues long. The germline CDR1 and CDR2 sequences are KGHSH and LQKENI. The V gene end was trimmed by 6 bases and the J gene end by 0 bases; junction bases not matched to a gene: 7. The CDR3 is CASSQRTGSSYEQYF. The DNA for the CDR3 is TGTGCCAGCTCTCAGCGGACAGGGAGCTCCTACGAGCAGTACTTC.

The chain couples TRBV7-9 to TRBJ2-2, with TRBD2 identical over 11 bases. The germline V gene has CDR1 SEHNR and CDR2 FQNEAQ (reference sequence). With 6 bases clipped from V and 5 bases from J, the junction kept 8 bases outside the gene matches. This CDR3 has 16 residues. The CDR3 is CASRISGRARTGELFF. In DNA, the CDR3 is TGTGCCAGCAGGATTAGCGGGAGGGCCCGGACCGGGGAGCTGTTTTTT. The full variable domain, with the rest looked up from reference TRBV7-9 and TRBJ2-2, is DTGVSQNPRHKITKRGQNVTFRCDPISEHNRLYWYRQTLGQGPEFLTYFQNEAQLEKSRLLSDRFSAERPKGSFSTLEIQRTEQGDSAMYLCASRISGRARTGELFFGEGSRLTVL.

The V gene is TRBV30, the J gene TRBJ2-1; D perhaps matches TRBD1 (5 bases). The CDR3 length is 15 residues. Looked up from germline, CDR1 is GTSNPN and CDR2 is SVGIG (reference sequence). V lost 1 base, J lost 4 bases, and 14 bases lay in between. CDR3: CAWSEGPFTYNEQFF. DNA for the CDR3: TGTGCCTGGAGTGAGGGGCCTTTTACTTACAATGAGCAGTTCTTC.

The chain carries TRBV6-1 and TRBJ2-7, with TRBD2 matching over 15 bases. Germline lookup yields CDR1 MNHNS and CDR2 SASEGT. V was clipped by 4 bases and J by 0 bases; unmatched bases: 7. This CDR3 contains 18 residues. The CDR3 protein is CASSGPGLAGGISYEQYF. CDR3 bases: TGTGCCAGCAGTGGTCCGGGACTAGCGGGAGGTATCTCCTACGAGCAGTACTTC.

The chain couples TRBV6-6 to TRBJ2-1, with TRBD2 matching 14 bases. CDR3 length: 16 residues. CDR1 is MNHNY and CDR2 is SVGAGI in the germline V gene (reference sequence). V was pared by 5 bases and J by 14 bases, with 14 bases of the junction left unmatched. CDR3 in DNA: TGTGCCAGCAGTGGGCCGGGACTAGCGGGAGTCGAGGACGAGTTCTTC. Amino acids: CASSGPGLAGVEDEFF.

The chain combines TRBV15 with TRBJ1-1; D call uncertain. This CDR3 is 12 amino acids long. Germline V gives CDR1 LNHNV, CDR2 YYDKDF (reference sequence). Trimming cost V 6 bases and J 0 bases, with 5 bases left between them. The CDR3 DNA follows: TGTGCCACCAGTTGGCTGAACACTGAAGCTTTCTTT. It encodes CATSWLNTEAFF.

The chain uses TRBV5-1 and TRBJ2-7, with 8 bases identical to TRBD1. This CDR3 is built from 15 residues. CDR1 SGHRS and CDR2 YFSETQ come from the germline V gene. Germline trimming cut 0 bases from V and 3 bases from J; bases unmatched to any gene: 5. The CDR3 reads CASSLAVGQGYEQYF. CDR3 bases: TGCGCCAGCAGCTTGGCAGTCGGACAGGGCTACGAGCAGTACTTC.

The CDR3 spells CASQPERGLDEQFF. The CDR3, as DNA: TGTGCCAGCCAACCTGAGCGGGGGTTGGATGAGCAGTTCTTC. The chain combines TRBV2 with TRBJ2-1, with TRBD2 identical over 8 bases. The length of the CDR3 is 14 residues. Germline CDR1 SNHLY, CDR2 FYNNEI. Trimming took 8 bases from V and 8 from J; bases not matched to a gene: 11.

The chain combines TRBV30 with TRBJ2-3; D uncertain. The CDR3 has 17 residues. Germline loops: CDR1 GTSNPN, CDR2 SVGIG (reference sequence). V was clipped by 4 bases and J by 1 base, with 21 bases between them. The CDR3 loop is CAWTKIAPLRGTDTQYF. In nucleotides, the CDR3 is TGTGCCTGGACAAAGATTGCCCCCCTACGGGGCACAGATACGCAGTATTTT. Variable domain in full (rest from reference TRBV30 and TRBJ2-3): SQTIHQWPATLVQPVGSPLSLECTVEGTSNPNLYWYRQAAGRGLQLLFYSVGIGQISSEVPQNLSASRPQDRQFILSSKKLLLSDSGFYLCAWTKIAPLRGTDTQYFGPGTRLTVL.

This chain uses TRBV15 with TRBJ1-5, with D maybe TRBD1 (5 bases). This CDR3 contains 16 residues. Deletions cut 3 bases from V and 1 base from J, with 13 bases between. Per the germline V gene, CDR1 is LNHNV and CDR2 is YYDKDF (reference sequence). CDR3 amino acids: CATSSVRGYSNQPQHF. CDR3 coding DNA: TGTGCCACCAGCAGCGTTCGGGGGTACAGCAATCAGCCCCAGCATTTT.

V is TRBV23-1 and J is TRBJ2-5; D may be TRBD2 (5 bases). TRBV23-1 has ORF status, its function being uncertain. Deletions cut 6 bases from V and 7 bases from J, with 18 bases between. CDR3 size: 14 residues. CDR3 in DNA: TGCGCCAGCAGCCACACAACTAGATTGGGGACCCAGTACTTC. Translating it yields CASSHTTRLGTQYF.

The chain carries TRBV5-1 and TRBJ2-1; 9 bases agree with TRBD2. The CDR3 covers 15 residues. Trimming cost V 9 bases and J 3 bases; bases outside gene matches: 10. CDR1 and CDR2 from the germline V gene are SGHRS and YFSETQ. CDR3 nucleotide sequence: TGCGCCACCAGGGGGGAGACTAGCGGCTACAATGAGCAGTTCTTC. Its protein product is CATRGETSGYNEQFF.

The CDR3 nucleotides read TGTGCCACGGAGATGGGGGGAGGCACAGATACGCAGTATTTT. Its translation: CATEMGGGTDTQYF. The chain is built from TRBV19 and TRBJ2-3; tentative D call: TRBD2 (6 bases). The V and J ends lost 10 bases and 1 base respectively, with 15 bases between them. The germline CDR1 and CDR2 sequences are LNHDA and SQIVND (reference sequence). There are 14 residues in the CDR3. Full variable domain (outside the CDR3, taken from reference TRBV19 and TRBJ2-3): DGGITQSPKYLFRKEGQNVTLSCEQNLNHDAMYWYRQDPGQGLRLIYYSQIVNDFQKGDIAEGYSVSREKKESFPLTVTSAQKNPTAFYLCATEMGGGTDTQYFGPGTRLTVL.

The chain has TRBV4-3 and TRBJ1-1; a possible D gene is TRBD1 (6 bases). Germline V gives CDR1 LGHNA, CDR2 YSLEER. The CDR3 extends over 16 amino acids. Deletions cut 0 bases from V and 5 bases from J, with 16 bases between. The CDR3 reads CASSQDSGGQGTEAFF. CDR3 DNA: TGCGCCAGCAGCCAAGATTCGGGGGGCCAAGGGACTGAAGCTTTCTTT.

V and J are TRBV19 and TRBJ2-3; 13 bases fit TRBD2. The CDR3 extends over 14 amino acids. Trimming removed 9 bases from V and 3 bases from J; junction bases left unmatched: 3. Germline CDR1 LNHDA, CDR2 SQIVND (reference sequence). In nucleotides, the CDR3 is TGTGCCAGGGGACTAGCGGGGTTGACAGATACGCAGTATTTT. It translates to CARGLAGLTDTQYF.

V is TRBV10-3 and J is TRBJ1-1; D might be TRBD1 (5 bases). There are 14 residues in the CDR3. Trimming removed 4 bases from V and 4 bases from J, with 13 bases in between. Germline CDR1 and CDR2: ENHRY and SYGVKD. The CDR3 protein is CAISVGGSATEAFF. CDR3 in DNA: TGTGCCATCAGTGTCGGGGGGTCCGCCACTGAAGCTTTCTTT.

The chain couples TRBV20-1 to TRBJ2-7; 8 nucleotides align to TRBD2. The CDR3 loop spans 11 amino acids. Germline lookup yields CDR1 DFQATT and CDR2 SNEGSKA (reference sequence). V gave up 5 bases and J gave up 12 bases; unmatched junction bases: 9. The CDR3 nucleotides read TGCAGTGCTGGCCCAGGGACTAGGGGGTACTTC. Translating gives CSAGPGTRGYF.

J is TRBJ1-4 and V is TRBV6-6; D perhaps matches TRBD1 (6 bases). V was trimmed by 2 bases and J by 2 bases, leaving 12 bases between them. Germline CDR1 and CDR2: MNHNY and SVGAGI (reference sequence). The CDR3 is 16 residues long. This chain's CDR3 is CASSYIVQGTNEKLFF. CDR3 DNA: TGTGCCAGCAGTTACATCGTGCAGGGGACTAATGAAAAACTGTTTTTT.

V gene TRBV18 combines with J gene TRBJ2-1, with 8 bases identical to TRBD1. From germline, CDR1 is KGHSH and CDR2 LQKENI. V was clipped by 3 bases and J by 15 bases; unmatched bases: 4. The CDR3 is 11 residues long. For the CDR3, the DNA is TGTGCCAGCTCACCGACAGGGGTGGGGTTCTTC. Translation: CASSPTGVGFF.

This chain uses TRBV4-2 with TRBJ2-5, with 9 positions matching TRBD2. This CDR3 is built from 15 residues. Trimming cost V 1 base and J 11 bases; bases outside gene matches: 11. Germline V gene data show CDR1 as LGHNA and CDR2 as YNFKEQ. In DNA, the CDR3 is TGTGCCAGCAGCCAAGTATCTAGCGGGGTGGAGGAGCAGTACTTC. It specifies CASSQVSSGVEEQYF.

The V gene is TRBV6-5, the J gene TRBJ1-2; 7 bases are a match to TRBD1. Trimming cost V 4 bases and J 4 bases; bases outside gene matches: 9. This CDR3 has 15 amino acids. Germline CDR1 reads MNHEY; CDR2 reads SVGAGI. CDR3 protein: CASSSRDSGSYGYTF. The CDR3 coding sequence is TGTGCCAGCAGTTCCCGGGACAGCGGCAGCTATGGCTACACCTTC.

The chain couples TRBV6-5 to TRBJ1-2; D remains ambiguous. From germline, CDR1 is MNHEY and CDR2 SVGAGI. There are 14 residues in the CDR3. The V gene lost 0 bases and the J gene lost 6 bases, with 11 bases spanning the gap. CDR3: CASSYSYNSDGYTF. CDR3 nucleotides: TGTGCCAGCAGTTACTCGTACAATTCTGATGGCTACACCTTC.

Here the CDR3 DNA reads TGTGCCAGCAGCTTTACACAGGCTAATGAAAAACTGTTTTTT. Translated, it gives CASSFTQANEKLFF. The V and J genes are TRBV13 and TRBJ1-4; TRBD1 is a possible D gene (5 bases). The V end was cut by 3 bases, the J end by 3 bases, with 8 bases between. CDR1 and CDR2 from the germline V gene are PRHDT and FYEKMQ (reference sequence). The CDR3 covers 14 residues.

The V call is TRBV7-9, the J call TRBJ1-5; TRBD1 is a possible D gene (6 bases). The CDR3 runs 17 residues. The germline gives CDR1 SEHNR, CDR2 FQNEAQ (reference sequence). V lost 1 base to trimming and J lost 1 base, with 14 bases between them. Here the CDR3 reads CASSLVYQGRSNQPQHF. CDR3 coding DNA: TGTGCCAGCAGCTTAGTATATCAGGGGAGAAGCAATCAGCCCCAGCATTTT.

The CDR3, as DNA: TGTGCCAGCAGCGTAGAGGGACAGGGCTCCTACGAGCAGTACTTC. This translates into CASSVEGQGSYEQYF. The V and J genes are TRBV9 and TRBJ2-7, with 9 bases aligning to TRBD1. V shed 0 bases, J shed 0 bases, and the junction held 1 base outside the gene matches. Germline CDR1 is SGDLS and CDR2 is YYNGEE. The CDR3 sequence is 15 residues long.